Shown below are 21 T cell receptor beta chains from a single sample sequenced in a study of glioma-infiltrating T cells. The iRepertoire nested amplicon-rescue multiplex PCR amplified TCR alpha and beta CDR3s from RNA. TCRdb passed the multiplex PCR reads through MiXCR, listing each CDR3 protein once. The sample has 6,000 or so distinct CDR3 sequences; roughly 28% are singletons. Sequenced input: glioma tissue, nonneoplastic brain tissue, or PBMCs (not recorded which). Receptors originate from a human donor with low-grade glioma or glioblastoma, undergoing nonglioma brain surgery, or in good health (not recorded which).

This clonotype has ten or more counts. The gene calls are TRBV10-3 and TRBJ1-1, with D possibly TRBD1 on 6 matching bases. This CDR3 has 13 amino acids. The germline V gene has CDR1 ENHRY and CDR2 SYGVKD. Trimming took 3 bases from V and 9 from J, leaving 14 bases between them. Here the CDR3 DNA reads TGTGCCATCAGTGACCAAAGAACAGGGAAAGCTTTCTTT. It translates to CAISDQRTGKAFF.

This clonotype has at least ten counts. The genes are TRBV13 and TRBJ2-7; D remains unclear. The CDR3 is made up of 14 amino acids. The ends were cut back, 5 bases at V and 0 bases at J, with 11 bases in the middle. CDR1 PRHDT and CDR2 FYEKMQ come from the germline V gene (reference sequence). CDR3 region: CASSQSDSSYEQYF. The CDR3 coding sequence is TGTGCCAGCAGCCAATCAGATAGCTCCTACGAGCAGTACTTC.

This clonotype has just a few counts. A single base separates this from a much larger clone, so it may be a read error. The CDR3 reads CASSLLGGPRDAQYF. In DNA form, the CDR3 reads TGCGCCAGCAGCCTCCTCGGGGGGCCAAGAGATGCGCAGTATTTT. The chain couples TRBV5-1 to TRBJ2-3, with D tentatively TRBD2 (7 bases). CDR1 SGHRS and CDR2 YFSETQ come from the germline V gene. The CDR3 extends over 15 amino acids.

Comment on this clonotype: This CDR3 fails to terminate in the conserved phenylalanine or tryptophan, so it likely reflects a read error. Because the CDR3's place on the DNA is in doubt, the DNA is left out and the CDR3 is given as listed by TCRdb. The V and J genes are TRBV15 and TRBJ1-2. The CDR3 spans 13 residues, counting both ends. Germline assignment: CDR1 LNHNV and CDR2 YYDKDF (reference sequence). CDR3: CATTITEPFSDPV.

This clonotype has ten or more counts. The chain joins TRBV30 to TRBJ2-4; 9 bases are shared with TRBD1. The CDR3 is 14 amino acids. In germline, CDR1 is GTSNPN, CDR2 SVGIG (reference sequence). The ends lost 5 bases at V and 3 bases at J; junction bases unmatched: 5. This chain's CDR3 is CAWEDRGNKNIQYF. The CDR3 nucleotides read TGTGCCTGGGAGGACAGGGGAAACAAAAACATTCAGTACTTC.

The V call is TRBV29-1, the J call TRBJ2-7; D is possibly TRBD1 or TRBD2 (5 bases each). V lost 2 bases, J lost 4 bases, and 30 bases lay in between. In germline, CDR1 is SQVTM, CDR2 ANQGSEA. There are 19 residues in the CDR3. DNA for the CDR3: TGCAGCGTTGAAATACTTGTCGGACACCCTACGGAGGTCCTTTACGAGCAGTACTTC. Translating gives CSVEILVGHPTEVLYEQYF.

This clonotype showed up many times. The chain carries TRBV29-1 and TRBJ1-2, with 8 bases that match TRBD1. This CDR3 comprises 16 residues. The V gene's germline CDR1 is SQVTM and CDR2 ANQGSEA. Losses at the gene ends were 1 base for V and 6 bases for J; bases not matched to a gene: 13. The CDR3 reads CSVEGAGGESRDGYTF. The CDR3 bases are TGCAGCGTTGAAGGGGCAGGGGGCGAATCGAGGGATGGCTACACCTTC.

This clonotype is categorized as medium-sized. The CDR3, as DNA: TGTGCCAGCAGAATAACTAGCGTCTCCTACAATGAGCAGTTCTTC. It codes for CASRITSVSYNEQFF. The chain couples TRBV27 to TRBJ2-1; TRBD2 matches 7 bases. Trimming took 6 bases from V and 0 from J; bases not matched to a gene: 5. The CDR3 is made up of 15 amino acids. The germline V gene has CDR1 MNHEY and CDR2 SMNVEV (reference sequence).

By its share, this clonotype is medium-sized (0.01 to 0.1%). The rearrangement links TRBV6-1 to TRBJ2-3; tentatively, D is TRBD1 or TRBD2 (5 bases each). There are 14 residues in the CDR3. The ends were cut back, 5 bases at V and 1 base at J, with 10 bases in the middle. CDR1 is MNHNS, CDR2 SASEGT, per germline. The CDR3: CASSIRDGTDTQYF. The CDR3, as DNA: TGTGCCAGCAGTATCCGGGACGGCACAGATACGCAGTATTTT.

This clonotype is labeled as medium-sized. The CDR3 protein is CSANEGTSGNTIYF. CDR3 in DNA: TGCAGTGCTAATGAAGGAACCTCTGGAAACACCATATATTTT. The chain is built from TRBV20-1 and TRBJ1-3; D remains ambiguous. CDR1 is DFQATT and CDR2 is SNEGSKA in the germline V gene (reference sequence). Trimming stripped 4 bases from V and 0 bases from J, with 10 bases between. The CDR3 length is 14 residues.

This clonotype showed up many times. The rearrangement joins TRBV30 to TRBJ1-2, with D uncertain. The germline V gene has CDR1 GTSNPN and CDR2 SVGIG (reference sequence). Trimming stripped 3 bases from V and 8 bases from J, with 13 bases between. This CDR3 comprises 12 residues. The CDR3 DNA is TGTGCCTGGAGAAGGGTAGGTGGCGGCTACACCTTC. It is translated as CAWRRVGGGYTF. Full variable domain (missing parts from reference TRBV30 and TRBJ1-2): SQTIHQWPATLVQPVGSPLSLECTVEGTSNPNLYWYRQAAGRGLQLLFYSVGIGQISSEVPQNLSASRPQDRQFILSSKKLLLSDSGFYLCAWRRVGGGYTFGSGTRLTVV.

V gene TRBV7-6 combines with J gene TRBJ1-5, with D hard to call. The CDR3 sequence is 15 residues long. Germline V gene sequence: CDR1 SGHVS, CDR2 FNYEAQ. V lost 0 bases, J lost 3 bases, and 9 bases lay in between. CDR3 sequence (DNA): TGTGCCAGCAGCTTAGCGAGCGGTCTCAATCAGCCCCAGCATTTT. Protein product: CASSLASGLNQPQHF.

On this clonotype: A single base separates this from a much larger clone, so it may be a read error. The chain joins TRBV10-3 to TRBJ2-7, with D maybe TRBD2 (6 bases). CDR1 ENHRY and CDR2 SYGVKD come from the germline V gene. The CDR3 is 13 amino acids. The CDR3 loop reads CAIRGDGFYKQYV. CDR3 DNA: TGTGCCATCCGCGGGGATGGTTTCTACAAGCAGTACGTC.

This clonotype came up many times. The rearrangement joins TRBV2 to TRBJ1-5; TRBD1 aligns across 10 bases. From germline, CDR1 is SNHLY and CDR2 FYNNEI. With V trimmed by 4 bases and J by 6 bases, 6 bases remained unmatched. There are 15 residues in the CDR3. DNA for the CDR3: TGTGCCAGCAGTGGTCGGACAGGGGGAGGTCAGCCCCAGCATTTT. Protein: CASSGRTGGGQPQHF.

The table lists this clonotype with many counts. This chain joins TRBV29-1 and TRBJ1-3; tentative D call: TRBD1 (6 bases). Germline V CDR1 and CDR2: SQVTM, ANQGSEA. The CDR3 consists of 14 residues. Trimming removed 6 bases at V and 1 base at J, with 13 bases between. The CDR3 loop is CSVATGTSGNTIYF. CDR3 nucleotide sequence: TGCAGCGTAGCAACCGGGACATCTGGAAACACCATATATTTT.

This clonotype has a count of ten or more. The rearrangement links TRBV19 to TRBJ2-3, with D possibly being TRBD2 (5 bases). Germline CDR1 and CDR2: LNHDA and SQIVND (reference sequence). V dropped 6 bases and J dropped 6 bases, with 13 bases sitting between them. The CDR3 is made up of 13 amino acids. CDR3 sequence (DNA): TGTGCCAGTAGGATGGCCGGGGTCGATACGCAGTATTTT. Protein product: CASRMAGVDTQYF.

The table lists this clonotype with many counts. This chain connects TRBV9 to TRBJ2-1; D may be TRBD1 (5 bases). Germline CDR1 reads SGDLS; CDR2 reads YYNGEE. V was cut by 0 bases and J by 7 bases, with 5 bases left in between. This CDR3 is 12 amino acids long. The CDR3 nucleotides are TGTGCCAGCAGCGTAGCAGGGAATGAGCAGTTCTTC. It specifies CASSVAGNEQFF.

There are many counts of this clonotype. The V gene is TRBV6-2 or TRBV6-3, the J gene TRBJ2-7, with 7 bases aligning to TRBD2. CDR1 and CDR2 (germline): MNHEY, SVGEGT. There are 17 residues in the CDR3. With V trimmed by 5 bases and J by 4 bases, 17 bases remained unmatched. The CDR3: CASSPQGSGTMSYEQYF. The CDR3 DNA sequence: TGTGCCAGCAGTCCCCAAGGGTCCGGGACTATGAGTTACGAGCAGTACTTC.

This clonotype was found a few times. It may be a read error: a sequence one base away is much more abundant. V and J are TRBV12-3 or TRBV12-4 and TRBJ1-2; 9 bases are a match to TRBD1. The CDR3 runs 14 residues. The CDR3 bases are TGTGCCAGCTGCCCAACAGGGGGCAACTATAGCTACACCTTC. Translation gives CASCPTGGNYSYTF.

In its sample, this clonotype was seen many times. The V gene is TRBV29-1, the J gene TRBJ2-3; the D gene is possibly TRBD2 (6 bases). This CDR3 region has 13 residues. With 4 bases removed from V and 8 bases from J, the gap between germline ends came to 16 bases. The germline V gene has CDR1 SQVTM and CDR2 ANQGSEA. The CDR3 spells CSVGGGFGGTQYF. In DNA, the CDR3 is TGCAGCGTTGGGGGAGGTTTCGGAGGTACGCAGTATTTT.

This clonotype was counted ten times or more. This sequence joins TRBV5-1 and TRBJ2-1; 8 bases line up with TRBD2. V dropped 5 bases and J dropped 5; count of bases not matched to a gene: 3. Germline V lookup: CDR1 SGHRS, CDR2 YFSETQ. The CDR3 spans 13 residues. Here the CDR3 DNA reads TGCGCCAGCAGGACTAGCGCTAACAATGAGCAGTTCTTC. Translated: CASRTSANNEQFF. Together with reference TRBV5-1 and TRBJ2-1, the CDR3 gives the full variable domain: KAGVTQTPRYLIKTRGQQVTLSCSPISGHRSVSWYQQTPGQGLQFLFEYFSETQRNKGNFPGRFSGRQFSNSRSEMNVSTLELGDSALYLCASRTSANNEQFFGPGTRLTVL.